This note documents a single T cell receptor beta chain sequence. Using immunoSEQ multiplex PCR, the repertoire was profiled, and TCRdb retains in-frame clones only, with some absent. The sample lists 300,000 to 350,000 clones, 75% to 90% occurring once. This sample is drawn from a study of blood T cell repertoires in COVID-19. Study details: There were acute and convalescent COVID-19 samples, and they came from the United States, Italy and Spain.

The age range of participants was roughly 18 to 90 years, with residence in roughly 25 US areas. Categorization into cohorts depended on clinical history that participants reported. The germline V gene encodes CDR1 SGDLS and CDR2 YYNGEE. Trimming pared 4 bases from V and 8 bases from J, leaving 21 bases between. The CDR3 has 15 residues. This clonotype was obtained from a man aged 25-45 years who had recovered from COVID-19. This chain uses TRBV9 with TRBJ1-2, with TRBD1 as a possible D gene (5 bases). The sequencing sample was made of PBMCs or T cells enriched from blood (not recorded which). CDR3 DNA: TGTGCCAGCAGCCCTACGGGACTTCCGGCGGGCGGCTACACCTTC. It is translated as CASSPTGLPAGGYTF.